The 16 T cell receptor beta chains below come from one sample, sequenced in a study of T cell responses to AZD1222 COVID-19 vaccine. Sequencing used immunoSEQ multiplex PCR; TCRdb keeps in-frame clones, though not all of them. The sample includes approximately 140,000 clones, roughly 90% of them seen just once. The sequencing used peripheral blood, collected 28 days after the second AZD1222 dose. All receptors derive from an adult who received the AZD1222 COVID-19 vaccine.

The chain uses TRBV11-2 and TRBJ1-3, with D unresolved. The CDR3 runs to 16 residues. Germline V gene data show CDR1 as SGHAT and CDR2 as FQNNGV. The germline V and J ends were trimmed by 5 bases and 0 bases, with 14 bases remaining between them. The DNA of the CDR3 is TGTGCCAGCAGCCACCAGATAGCCGGCTCTGGAAACACCATATATTTT. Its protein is CASSHQIAGSGNTIYF.

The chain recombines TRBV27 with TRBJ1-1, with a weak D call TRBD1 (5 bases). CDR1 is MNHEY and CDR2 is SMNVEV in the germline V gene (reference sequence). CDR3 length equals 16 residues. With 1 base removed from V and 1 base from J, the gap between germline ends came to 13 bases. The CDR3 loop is CASSLFPPDRNTEAFF. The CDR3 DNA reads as TGTGCCAGCAGTTTATTCCCCCCTGACAGGAACACTGAAGCTTTCTTT.

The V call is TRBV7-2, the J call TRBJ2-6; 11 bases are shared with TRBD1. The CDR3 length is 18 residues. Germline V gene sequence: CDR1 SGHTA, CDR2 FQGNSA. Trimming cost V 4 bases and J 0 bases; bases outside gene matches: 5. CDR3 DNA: TGTGCCAGCAGCTCGTGGACAGGGGGCCGCTCTGGGGCCAACGTCCTGACTTTC. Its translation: CASSSWTGGRSGANVLTF. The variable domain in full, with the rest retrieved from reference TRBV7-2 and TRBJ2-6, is GAGVSQSPSNKVTEKGKDVELRCDPISGHTALYWYRQSLGQGLEFLIYFQGNSAPDKSGLPSDRFSAERTGGSVSTLTIQRTQQEDSAVYLCASSSWTGGRSGANVLTFGAGSRLTVL.

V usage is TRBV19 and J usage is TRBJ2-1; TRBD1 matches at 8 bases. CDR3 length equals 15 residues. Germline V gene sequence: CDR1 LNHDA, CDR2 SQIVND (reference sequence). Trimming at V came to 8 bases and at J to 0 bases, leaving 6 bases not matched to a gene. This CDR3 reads CASGYGTGSYNEQFF. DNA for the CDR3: TGTGCCAGTGGATACGGGACAGGCTCCTACAATGAGCAGTTCTTC.

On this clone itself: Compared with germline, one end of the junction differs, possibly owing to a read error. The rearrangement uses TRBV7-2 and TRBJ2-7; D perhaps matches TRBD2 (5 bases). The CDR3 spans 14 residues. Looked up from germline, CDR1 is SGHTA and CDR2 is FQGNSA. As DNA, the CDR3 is TGTGCCAGCAGCTTAACACTTCAGGACCCCCGGACTGACTTC. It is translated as CASSLTLQDPRTDF.

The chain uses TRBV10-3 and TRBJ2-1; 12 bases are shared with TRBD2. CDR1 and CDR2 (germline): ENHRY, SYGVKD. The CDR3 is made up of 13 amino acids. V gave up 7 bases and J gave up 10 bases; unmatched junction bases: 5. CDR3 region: CAIKLAGGEEQFF. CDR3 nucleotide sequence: TGTGCCATCAAACTAGCGGGAGGAGAAGAGCAGTTCTTC.

CDR3 sequence: CASSEGFGTYTEAFF. The CDR3, as DNA: TGTGCCAGCAGCGAGGGTTTTGGTACTTACACTGAAGCTTTCTTT. This rearrangement joins TRBV9 to TRBJ1-1; unclear D gene. Deletions cut 3 bases from V and 3 bases from J, with 15 bases between. The V gene's germline CDR1 is SGDLS and CDR2 YYNGEE. There are 15 residues in the CDR3.

The CDR3 nucleotides are TGTGCCAGCAGTGAAGTGGGGTACGGGCCCCAGCATTTT. It specifies CASSEVGYGPQHF. The chain combines TRBV2 with TRBJ1-5; D call uncertain. Germline V gene data show CDR1 as SNHLY and CDR2 as FYNNEI. The CDR3 consists of 13 residues. The V and J ends lost 1 base and 9 bases respectively, with 10 bases between them.

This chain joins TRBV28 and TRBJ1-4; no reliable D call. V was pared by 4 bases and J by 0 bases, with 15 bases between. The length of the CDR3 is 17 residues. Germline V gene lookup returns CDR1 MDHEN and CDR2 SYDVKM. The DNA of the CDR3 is TGTGCCAGCAGTTCCTTCGAAGGATGGGCAACTAATGAAAAACTGTTTTTT. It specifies CASSSFEGWATNEKLFF.

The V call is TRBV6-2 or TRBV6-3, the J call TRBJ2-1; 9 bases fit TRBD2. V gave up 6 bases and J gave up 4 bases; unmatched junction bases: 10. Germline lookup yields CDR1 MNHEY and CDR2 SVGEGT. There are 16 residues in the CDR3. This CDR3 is CASSSGVTSGYNEQFF. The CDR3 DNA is TGTGCCAGCAGCTCCGGGGTCACTAGCGGGTACAATGAGCAGTTCTTC.

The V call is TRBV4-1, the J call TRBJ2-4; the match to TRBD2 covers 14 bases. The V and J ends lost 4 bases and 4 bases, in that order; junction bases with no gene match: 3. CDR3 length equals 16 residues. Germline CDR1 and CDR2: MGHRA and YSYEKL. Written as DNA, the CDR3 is TGCGCCAGCAGCCGGACTAGCGGGGGGCTTAAAAACATTCAGTACTTC. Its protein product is CASSRTSGGLKNIQYF.

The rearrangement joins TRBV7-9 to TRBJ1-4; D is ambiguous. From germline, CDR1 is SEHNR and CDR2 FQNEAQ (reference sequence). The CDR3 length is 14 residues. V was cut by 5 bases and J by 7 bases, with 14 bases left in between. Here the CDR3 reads CASSPPGTGEKLFF. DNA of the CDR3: TGTGCCAGCAGCCCGCCGGGAACGGGTGAAAAACTGTTTTTT. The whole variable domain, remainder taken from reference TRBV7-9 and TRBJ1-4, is DTGVSQNPRHKITKRGQNVTFRCDPISEHNRLYWYRQTLGQGPEFLTYFQNEAQLEKSRLLSDRFSAERPKGSFSTLEIQRTEQGDSAMYLCASSPPGTGEKLFFGSGTQLSVL.

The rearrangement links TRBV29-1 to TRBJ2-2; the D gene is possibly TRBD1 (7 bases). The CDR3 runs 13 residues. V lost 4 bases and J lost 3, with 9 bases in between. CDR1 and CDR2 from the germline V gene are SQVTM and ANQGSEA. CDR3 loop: CSVGRGDTGELFF. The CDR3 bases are TGCAGCGTTGGCAGGGGGGACACCGGGGAGCTGTTTTTT.

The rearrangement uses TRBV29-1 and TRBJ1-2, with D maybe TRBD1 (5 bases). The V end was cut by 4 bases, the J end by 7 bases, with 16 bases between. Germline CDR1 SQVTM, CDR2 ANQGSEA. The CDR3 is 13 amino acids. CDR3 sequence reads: CSVGSLAGTGYTF. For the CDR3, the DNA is TGCAGCGTTGGCTCTTTAGCAGGGACTGGCTACACCTTC.

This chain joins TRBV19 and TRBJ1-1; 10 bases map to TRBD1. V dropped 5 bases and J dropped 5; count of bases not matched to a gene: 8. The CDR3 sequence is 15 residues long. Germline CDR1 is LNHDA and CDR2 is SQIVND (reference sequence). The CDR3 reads CASSFGDRGLTEAFF. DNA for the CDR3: TGTGCCAGTAGTTTCGGGGACAGGGGATTAACTGAAGCTTTCTTT.

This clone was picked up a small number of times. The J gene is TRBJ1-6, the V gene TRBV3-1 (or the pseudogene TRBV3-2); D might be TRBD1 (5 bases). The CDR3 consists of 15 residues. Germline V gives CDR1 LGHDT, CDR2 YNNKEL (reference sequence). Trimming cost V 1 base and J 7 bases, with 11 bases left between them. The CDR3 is CASSQVGAQNSPLHF. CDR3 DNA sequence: TGTGCCAGCAGCCAAGTCGGGGCTCAGAATTCACCCCTCCACTTT.